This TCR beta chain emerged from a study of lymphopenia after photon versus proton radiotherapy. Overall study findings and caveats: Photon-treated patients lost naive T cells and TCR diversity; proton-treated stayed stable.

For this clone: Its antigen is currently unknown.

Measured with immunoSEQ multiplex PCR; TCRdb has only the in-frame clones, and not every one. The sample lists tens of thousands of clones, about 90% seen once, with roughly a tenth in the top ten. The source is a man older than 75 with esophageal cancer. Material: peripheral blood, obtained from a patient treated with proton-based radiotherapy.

The CDR3 sequence: CASSLDGWSEQYF. The CDR3, as DNA: TGTGCCAGCAGTCTGGACGGCTGGAGCGAGCAGTACTTC. V and J are TRBV4-2 and TRBJ2-7; D uncertain. V gave up 6 bases and J gave up 6 bases, with 15 bases separating them. Germline CDR1 LGHNA, CDR2 YNFKEQ. The CDR3 extends over 13 amino acids.